Following are 30 T cell receptor beta chains from one sample sequenced in a study of blood T cells in healthy people across ages (dated by TCRdb to about 2015). Libraries were constructed by 5' RACE. Sequenced using an Illumina HiSeq 2500. A second PCR of roughly 7 to 12 cycles was performed with a sample-barcoded 5' primer and a J-beta primer mix. The public reads were reprocessed in TCRdb via fastp at Q25 and MiXCR, keeping in-frame beta chains. Every entry covers one CDR3 protein and lists the most common genes and DNA from its rows. Recorded for this sample are hundreds of thousands of distinct CDR3 sequences; around 32% of them occurred a single time. The ten top clones hold 15% to 19% of the sample. Sequencing was done on a sample of blood. The receptor set was obtained from an elderly woman in good health. Donor details come from another sample of the same person, matched by shared clones.

In the case of this clonotype: This may be a read error: a much more frequent sequence differs by one nucleotide. The V call is TRBV5-1, the J call TRBJ1-1, with D possibly matching TRBD1 (6 bases). Trimming took off 8 bases at V and 1 base at J, with 18 bases between the two ends. This CDR3 contains 15 residues. Germline V gene sequence: CDR1 SGHRS, CDR2 YFSETQ. In DNA form, the CDR3 reads TGCGCCAGTAGTCTCGGGGGGCAAGCGAACACTGAAGCTTTCTTT. It yields the protein CASSLGGQANTEAFF.

CDR3 region: CASSQGGHDYGYTF. The CDR3 DNA reads as TGCGCCAGCAGCCAAGGGGGACACGACTATGGCTACACCTTC. The chain couples TRBV4-1 to TRBJ1-2, with a possible D match to TRBD1 (6 bases). Germline V gene lookup returns CDR1 MGHRA and CDR2 YSYEKL. This CDR3 has 14 amino acids. Trimming stripped 1 base from V and 3 bases from J, with 9 bases between.

This clonotype was seen at least ten times. The rearrangement links TRBV20-1 to TRBJ2-3; 11 bases are shared with TRBD1. This CDR3 is 14 amino acids long. V shed 4 bases and J 5 bases; nucleotides not matched to a gene: 5. The V gene's germline CDR1 is DFQATT and CDR2 SNEGSKA (reference sequence). DNA for the CDR3: TGCAGTGCTAAACGGGACAGGGGGTTAGATACGCAGTATTTT. As protein: CSAKRDRGLDTQYF.

This rearrangement joins TRBV20-1 to TRBJ1-4; tentative D call: TRBD1 (6 bases). V dropped 1 base and J dropped 3 bases, with 12 bases sitting between them. The CDR3 extends over 15 amino acids. Germline V gene lookup returns CDR1 DFQATT and CDR2 SNEGSKA (reference sequence). The CDR3 region is CSARGGGLANEKLFF. The CDR3 nucleotides read TGCAGTGCTAGAGGGGGGGGGCTTGCTAATGAAAAACTGTTTTTT.

The chain recombines TRBV18 with TRBJ2-3, with D tentatively TRBD1 (5 bases). This CDR3 has 18 amino acids. Trimming stripped 0 bases from V and 4 bases from J, with 20 bases between. The germline V gene has CDR1 KGHSH and CDR2 LQKENI. The DNA of the CDR3 is TGTGCCAGCTCACCACCGAGGAGCCTAGGGGTGGGCGCAGATACGCAGTATTTT. Its protein product is CASSPPRSLGVGADTQYF.

The chain couples TRBV28 to TRBJ2-5; D may be TRBD1 or TRBD2 (6 bases each). CDR1 MDHEN and CDR2 SYDVKM come from the germline V gene. The CDR3 spans 16 residues. Trimming took off 5 bases at V and 7 bases at J, with 23 bases between the two ends. CDR3 nucleotide sequence: TGTGCCAGCAGTCCACAGACTAGTGGGGGCCTGGCGACCCAGTACTTC. As protein: CASSPQTSGGLATQYF.

Comment on this clonotype: This may be a read error: a much more frequent sequence differs by one nucleotide. The chain has TRBV6-5 and TRBJ1-2; maybe TRBD1 (5 bases). This CDR3 region has 16 residues. Germline values: CDR1 MNHEY, CDR2 SVGAGI. Trimming removed 0 bases at V and 8 bases at J, with 19 bases between. The CDR3 DNA is TGTGCCAGCAGTTACTCGACGGCTTTGGTAGGACAAGGCTACACCTTC. Amino acids: CASSYSTALVGQGYTF.

On this clonotype: This clone may be a read error of a much larger clone one base away. This rearrangement joins TRBV15 to TRBJ2-5; D perhaps matches TRBD1 (6 bases). The V gene's germline CDR1 is LNHNV and CDR2 YYDKDF (reference sequence). V was pared by 2 bases and J by 9 bases, with 16 bases between. There are 14 residues in the CDR3. DNA for the CDR3: TGTGCCACCAGCAGACCCAGGGGAGAGGAGGCCCAGTACTTC. Translation gives CATSRPRGEEAQYF.

This chain connects TRBV3-1 to TRBJ1-1; D ambiguous. The germline V gene encodes CDR1 LGHDT and CDR2 YNNKEL (reference sequence). The germline V and J ends were trimmed by 5 bases and 8 bases, with 6 bases remaining between them. The CDR3 runs 10 residues. CDR3 sequence reads: CASSGREAFF. The CDR3, as DNA: TGTGCCAGCAGCGGCAGGGAAGCTTTCTTT.

This clonotype has more than one count but fewer than ten. The J gene is TRBJ1-5, the V gene TRBV20-1; TRBD1 might be the D (5 bases). The germline V and J ends were trimmed by 0 bases and 2 bases, with 14 bases remaining between them. The germline CDR1 and CDR2 sequences are DFQATT and SNEGSKA (reference sequence). The CDR3 is 16 amino acids. This chain's CDR3 is CSARDGGVSGNQPQHF. The CDR3 nucleotides are TGCAGTGCTAGAGATGGGGGGGTTTCGGGCAATCAGCCCCAGCATTTT.

The table lists this clonotype with many counts. V usage is TRBV7-2 and J usage is TRBJ2-7; D ambiguous. Trimming removed 3 bases at V and 1 base at J, with 7 bases between. The CDR3 is made up of 13 amino acids. Germline-derived CDR1 and CDR2 are SGHTA and FQGNSA. The chain's CDR3 is CASSLGRSYEQYF. The CDR3 region has the DNA TGTGCCAGCAGCTTGGGCAGATCCTACGAGCAGTACTTC.

This clonotype was seen a few times. The chain employs TRBV28 and TRBJ1-2; a possible D gene is TRBD1 (6 bases). There are 12 residues in the CDR3. V lost 10 bases and J lost 5, with 14 bases in between. The germline CDR1 and CDR2 sequences are MDHEN and SYDVKM. CDR3 DNA sequence: TGTGCCACCTCGGAGGGGGAGTATGGCTACACCTTC. This encodes CATSEGEYGYTF.

This clonotype was counted at least ten times. The chain combines TRBV9 with TRBJ2-3; D is perhaps TRBD1 or TRBD2 (6 bases each). The ends were cut back, 3 bases at V and 5 bases at J, with 16 bases in the middle. This CDR3 spans 15 amino acids. The germline gives CDR1 SGDLS, CDR2 YYNGEE. This CDR3 is CASSGNRAGGDTQYF. The CDR3 DNA sequence: TGTGCCAGCAGCGGAAACAGGGCCGGGGGAGATACGCAGTATTTT. Combining the CDR3 with reference TRBV9 and TRBJ2-3 gives the whole variable domain DSGVTQTPKHLITATGQRVTLRCSPRSGDLSVYWYQQSLDQGLQFLIQYYNGEERAKGNILERFSAQQFPDLHSELNLSSLELGDSALYFCASSGNRAGGDTQYFGPGTRLTVL.

This rearrangement joins TRBV25-1 to TRBJ2-2; 11 nucleotides align to TRBD2. CDR1 MGHDK and CDR2 SYGVNS come from the germline V gene. The ends lost 1 base at V and 5 bases at J; junction bases unmatched: 3. The CDR3 loop spans 16 amino acids. Here the CDR3 reads CASSESLAGVTGELFF. The CDR3 DNA is TGTGCCAGCAGTGAATCACTAGCGGGGGTGACCGGGGAGCTGTTTTTT.

The chain links TRBV15 to TRBJ1-2; 7 nucleotides match TRBD1. Germline V CDR1 and CDR2: LNHNV, YYDKDF (reference sequence). Trimming removed 4 bases from V and 0 bases from J; junction bases left unmatched: 5. This CDR3 spans 15 amino acids. CDR3 sequence reads: CATSITGVTNYGYTF. For the CDR3, the DNA is TGTGCCACCAGCATCACAGGGGTTACTAACTATGGCTACACCTTC. The entire variable domain, with the rest obtained from reference TRBV15 and TRBJ1-2, is as follows: DAMVIQNPRYQVTQFGKPVTLSCSQTLNHNVMYWYQQKSSQAPKLLFHYYDKDFNNEADTPDNFQSRRPNTSFCFLDIRSPGLGDTAMYLCATSITGVTNYGYTFGSGTRLTVV.

The chain uses TRBV7-8 and TRBJ2-5; D not resolved. The V gene's germline CDR1 is SGHVS and CDR2 FQNEAQ. This CDR3 is built from 14 residues. Trimming removed 3 bases from V and 2 bases from J, with 10 bases in between. The CDR3 reads CASSFAREQETQYF. In DNA form, the CDR3 reads TGTGCCAGCAGCTTCGCGCGCGAACAAGAGACCCAGTACTTC.

About this clonotype: One end of the junction varies from germline; a read error may be responsible. The J gene is TRBJ2-7, the V gene TRBV7-2, with 8 bases matching TRBD2. Germline CDR1 SGHTA, CDR2 FQGNSA. CDR3 length equals 14 residues. The CDR3 here is CASSTGLERNEQYF. As DNA, the CDR3 is TGCGCCAGCAGCACGGGACTAGAACGGAATGAGCAGTACTTC.

This clonotype came up many times. One junction end disagrees with the germline gene, perhaps due to a read error. The chain joins TRBV18 to TRBJ2-5, with D unresolved. Germline values: CDR1 KGHSH, CDR2 LQKENI. This CDR3 spans 14 amino acids. As DNA, the CDR3 is TGTGCCAGCTCCCCACCAGCTGCTATAGAGACCCAGTACTTC. It codes for CASSPPAAIETQYF.

Concerning this clonotype: Given a much more abundant clone one base away, this may be a read error. The rearrangement joins TRBV9 to TRBJ2-5; 16 nucleotides line up with TRBD2. With V trimmed by 4 bases and J by 11 bases, 14 bases remained unmatched. This CDR3 has 17 residues. Germline CDR1 SGDLS, CDR2 YYNGEE. DNA for the CDR3: TGTGCCAGCAGCACGGGACTAGCGGGGGGGCCTGGGAATGAGCAGTACTTC. Protein: CASSTGLAGGPGNEQYF.

This clonotype has a count of ten or more. This chain connects TRBV9 to TRBJ2-5; tentative D call: TRBD2 (5 bases). The ends were cut back, 4 bases at V and 5 bases at J, with 9 bases in the middle. The germline V gene has CDR1 SGDLS and CDR2 YYNGEE. The CDR3 is 12 residues long. The CDR3 DNA reads as TGTGCCAGCAGCTCAGGCGGGGAGACCCAGTACTTC. The encoded protein is CASSSGGETQYF. Full variable domain (rest looked up from reference TRBV9 and TRBJ2-5): DSGVTQTPKHLITATGQRVTLRCSPRSGDLSVYWYQQSLDQGLQFLIQYYNGEERAKGNILERFSAQQFPDLHSELNLSSLELGDSALYFCASSSGGETQYFGPGTRLLVL.

This clonotype has more than one count but fewer than ten. At one end, the junction sequence differs from germline, possibly due to a read error. The chain uses TRBV20-1 and TRBJ2-5, with D uncertain. Germline CDR1 DFQATT, CDR2 SNEGSKA (reference sequence). This CDR3 region has 13 residues. For the CDR3, the DNA is TGCGGTGCTAAGAATGAGTTCCAAGAGACCCAGTACTTC. Residues: CGAKNEFQETQYF.

This clonotype was detected a few times. One base away lies a much larger clone, so this may be a sequencing read error. The rearrangement joins TRBV7-9 to TRBJ2-4, with TRBD2 identical over 10 bases. The germline V gene has CDR1 SEHNR and CDR2 FQNEAQ (reference sequence). The CDR3 contains 15 residues. As DNA, the CDR3 is TGTACCAGCAGATTCCTTAGCGGGGGGCGGGACATTCAGTACTTC. Its translation: CTSRFLSGGRDIQYF.

Note on this clonotype: This may be a read error, as it is one base from a much larger clone. The chain joins TRBV29-1 to TRBJ2-1; 11 bases match TRBD1. The V gene end was trimmed by 7 bases and the J gene end by 9 bases; junction bases not matched to a gene: 14. This CDR3 has 15 amino acids. The germline V gene encodes CDR1 SQVTM and CDR2 ANQGSEA. Here the CDR3 DNA reads TGCAGCGCCTCCGAGGGGGGGGACAGGGGGAGTGAGCAGTTCTTC. Translating gives CSASEGGDRGSEQFF.

This clonotype was counted a single time. A much larger clonotype is one base distant, so this may be a read error. CDR3: CASTPPGLAAYNEQYF. The DNA of the CDR3 is TGTGCCAGCACCCCTCCGGGACTAGCGGCCTACAATGAGCAGTACTTC. This sequence joins TRBV28 and TRBJ2-7; 11 bases are a match to TRBD2. V dropped 7 bases and J dropped 7; count of bases not matched to a gene: 15. The CDR3 runs 16 residues. Per the germline V gene, CDR1 is MDHEN and CDR2 is SYDVKM.

This clonotype was seen at least ten times. The chain links TRBV5-1 to TRBJ2-3; 14 bases fit TRBD2. J lost 2 bases, V lost 5 bases, and 7 bases had no gene match. The CDR3 loop spans 17 amino acids. Per the germline V gene, CDR1 is SGHRS and CDR2 is YFSETQ. In DNA form, the CDR3 reads TGCGCCAGCAGGAAACGGACTAGCGGGGGGTACACAGATACGCAGTATTTT. Its protein product is CASRKRTSGGYTDTQYF.

This clonotype showed up many times. The chain recombines TRBV7-9 with TRBJ2-2; D possibly uses TRBD1 or TRBD2 (5 bases each). The CDR3 is 15 amino acids. CDR1 and CDR2 from the germline V gene are SEHNR and FQNEAQ (reference sequence). Trimming pared 5 bases from V and 4 bases from J, leaving 14 bases between. The CDR3 here is CASSPGTAATGELFF. As DNA, the CDR3 is TGTGCCAGCAGCCCCGGGACCGCCGCCACCGGGGAGCTGTTTTTT.

This clonotype was counted many times. CDR3 in amino acids: CASSEDLINYGYTF. The CDR3 region has the DNA TGTGCCAGCAGTGAAGACCTGATTAACTATGGCTACACCTTC. J is TRBJ1-2 and V is TRBV2; D remains ambiguous. Germline V gives CDR1 SNHLY, CDR2 FYNNEI. V lost 1 base to trimming and J lost 1 base, with 7 bases between them. This CDR3 spans 14 amino acids.

As concerns this clonotype: This clone may be a read error of a much larger clone one base away. This rearrangement joins TRBV25-1 to TRBJ2-7; 14 nucleotides match TRBD2. Germline V lookup: CDR1 MGHDK, CDR2 SYGVNS. Unmatched junction bases numbered 14, after V lost 3 bases and J lost 7 bases. The CDR3 runs 18 residues. For the CDR3, the DNA is TGTGCCAGCAGTGACGGGTGGACTAGCGGGGGGCAGGACAATGAGCAGTACTTC. Encoded protein: CASSDGWTSGGQDNEQYF.

At least ten counts were recorded for this clonotype. The chain links TRBV5-1 to TRBJ2-1; 7 bases map to TRBD1. CDR1 and CDR2 (germline): SGHRS, YFSETQ. The CDR3 contains 15 residues. V lost 0 bases, J lost 7 bases, and 7 bases stayed unmatched. The CDR3 sequence is CASSLGQGLGNEQFF. The DNA of the CDR3 is TGCGCCAGCAGCTTGGGACAGGGTTTAGGGAATGAGCAGTTCTTC.

This clonotype occurred many times. This chain joins TRBV28 and TRBJ1-2; D might be TRBD1 (5 bases). The CDR3 is 14 residues long. The V gene lost 7 bases and the J gene lost 8 bases, with 20 bases spanning the gap. CDR1 MDHEN and CDR2 SYDVKM come from the germline V gene. The CDR3 region has the DNA TGTGCCAGCACTACGAGCAGGATCCCAGGGGGCTACACCTTC. Its translation: CASTTSRIPGGYTF.